The clone carrying this TCR beta chain was observed many times. Its antigen remains unknown. The record originates from a study of T cells in Graves' hyperthyroidism and ophthalmopathy. Study observations and caveats: Within blood appeared most thyroid clonotypes that had expanded above 0.001.

Trimming took off 4 bases at V and 6 bases at J, with 13 bases between the two ends. This CDR3 comprises 13 residues. In germline, CDR1 is SQVTM, CDR2 ANQGSEA. Researchers took RNA transcripts and amplified the TCR beta CDR3 regions from them. When the TCR CDR3 underwent first-round RT-PCR, the HTBI primer set was used. TCRdb independently ran MiXCR on the multiplex PCR reads; one entry per CDR3 protein. The sample holds approximately 350,000 distinct CDR3 sequences, approximately 14% seen once. The origin of this receptor is a woman aged 55-69 years with Graves' ophthalmopathy. This chain uses TRBV29-1 with TRBJ2-1; the D gene is possibly TRBD1 (5 bases). The sequenced material came from blood. The CDR3 here is CSVAGQDLNEQFF. In DNA, the CDR3 is TGCAGCGTTGCAGGGCAGGACCTCAATGAGCAGTTCTTC.